These 16 T cell receptor beta chains were sequenced from one sample in a study of T-cell memory formation after mild COVID-19. MiXCR was run by TCRdb on the 5' RACE reads, yielding one entry per CDR3 protein. Here the sample spans 150,000 to 200,000 distinct CDR3 sequences, about 14% being singletons. Sequenced: PBMCs or a T cell subset sorted from them (not recorded which). These receptors all come from an adult woman who had mild COVID-19 (a few samples of this study predate the infection). Cell type and time point are not known.

This clonotype came up a few times. The CDR3 loop reads CATSIYDTNTGELFF. For the CDR3, the DNA is TGTGCCACCAGTATCTATGACACGAACACCGGGGAGCTGTTTTTT. V gene TRBV24-1 combines with J gene TRBJ2-2; D gene uncertain. Germline V lookup: CDR1 KGHDR, CDR2 SFDVKD. This CDR3 comprises 15 residues. V lost 6 bases, J lost 0 bases, and 10 bases lay in between.

The chain employs TRBV4-1 and TRBJ1-1; D not certain. The CDR3 totals 16 residues. The germline gives CDR1 MGHRA, CDR2 YSYEKL. V was trimmed by 0 bases and J by 0 bases, leaving 11 bases between them. CDR3 loop: CASSQDQVRMNTEAFF. The CDR3 nucleotides are TGCGCCAGCAGCCAAGATCAAGTAAGGATGAACACTGAAGCTTTCTTT.

This clonotype was seen ten or more times. The V gene is TRBV7-3, the J gene TRBJ2-7; D possibly uses TRBD1 or TRBD2 (6 bases each). Trimming shortened V by 5 bases and J by 6 bases, and 14 bases separated the two germline ends. Germline values: CDR1 SGHTA, CDR2 FQGTGA. The CDR3 has 13 amino acids. CDR3 sequence: CASSEGVSGEQYF. The CDR3 bases are TGTGCCAGCAGCGAGGGGGTTAGCGGCGAGCAGTACTTC.

The chain recombines TRBV3-1 with TRBJ2-5; 9 bases agree with TRBD2. Unmatched junction bases numbered 8, after V lost 1 base and J lost 5 bases. Germline V gene lookup returns CDR1 LGHDT and CDR2 YNNKEL (reference sequence). This CDR3 has 16 residues. DNA of the CDR3: TGTGCCAGCAGCCAAGTATTAGCGGGAGCCAGTGAGACCCAGTACTTC. It translates to CASSQVLAGASETQYF.

There are many counts of this clonotype. The rearrangement uses TRBV12-3 or TRBV12-4 and TRBJ2-5, with a tentative D call TRBD1 (6 bases). This CDR3 is built from 12 residues. The V gene lost 5 bases and the J gene lost 5 bases, with 9 bases spanning the gap. The CDR3 DNA reads as TGTGCCAGCAGTACAGGGTTGGAGACCCAGTACTTC. This encodes CASSTGLETQYF.

V is TRBV6-6 and J is TRBJ2-3; 8 positions agree with TRBD2. CDR3 length: 18 amino acids. Unmatched junction bases numbered 14, after V lost 1 base and J lost 5 bases. Germline V gives CDR1 MNHNY, CDR2 SVGAGI (reference sequence). In nucleotides, the CDR3 is TGTGCCAGCAGTTACTTACCTACGGGGGGGCCTCTAGGAGATACGCAGTATTTT. The encoded protein is CASSYLPTGGPLGDTQYF.

V gene TRBV23-1 combines with J gene TRBJ2-3; 7 bases fit TRBD1. TRBV23-1 is designated an ORF whose function remains uncertain. This CDR3 region has 18 residues. After removal of 4 bases from V and 3 bases from J, the junction contained 16 bases not matched to a gene. This chain's CDR3 is CASSPPNRQGLGTDTQYF. CDR3 coding DNA: TGCGCCAGCAGTCCTCCGAATAGACAGGGCTTGGGGACAGATACGCAGTATTTT.

This clonotype came up once. The J gene is TRBJ1-1, the V gene TRBV18; 7 bases agree with TRBD1. The CDR3 extends over 12 amino acids. The V segment lost 3 bases and the J segment 6 bases; nucleotides outside the gene matches: 1. Germline CDR1 and CDR2: KGHSH and LQKENI. As DNA, the CDR3 is TGTGCCAGCTCACCCGACAGGGCTGAAGCTTTCTTT. It translates to CASSPDRAEAFF.

This clonotype showed up many times. DNA for the CDR3: TGTGCCAGCAGTTACGGCCTAGCGGGAGACACCGGGGAGCTGTTTTTT. As protein: CASSYGLAGDTGELFF. The chain carries TRBV6-2 or TRBV6-3 and TRBJ2-2; 10 bases match TRBD2. V lost 2 bases and J lost 3; bases outside the gene matches: 3. The CDR3 runs 16 residues. Germline CDR1 MNHEY, CDR2 SVGEGT.

The J gene is TRBJ2-7, the V gene TRBV6-2 or TRBV6-3, with D perhaps TRBD2 (6 bases). Trimming stripped 4 bases from V and 5 bases from J, with 21 bases between. CDR3 length: 16 amino acids. The germline V gene has CDR1 MNHEY and CDR2 SVGEGT. The CDR3 sequence: CASSSLKRTTNNEQYF. In DNA, the CDR3 is TGTGCCAGCAGTTCCCTAAAAAGGACTACAAATAACGAGCAGTACTTC.

The table lists this clonotype with a few counts. The V gene is TRBV24-1, the J gene TRBJ2-1; D unresolved. The CDR3 length is 14 residues. Trimming took off 0 bases at V and 6 bases at J, with 8 bases between the two ends. CDR1 and CDR2 (germline): KGHDR, SFDVKD. The CDR3 sequence is CATSDLLGGNEQFF. In DNA, the CDR3 is TGTGCCACCAGTGATTTGTTAGGCGGCAATGAGCAGTTCTTC.

The CDR3 sequence: CASSFNGAAGGDTQYF. The CDR3 DNA follows: TGTGCCAGCAGCTTTAACGGGGCGGCTGGTGGAGATACGCAGTATTTT. V gene TRBV13 combines with J gene TRBJ2-3; D tentatively fits TRBD1 or TRBD2 (5 bases each). Germline CDR1 PRHDT, CDR2 FYEKMQ (reference sequence). The CDR3 covers 16 residues. With 3 bases removed from V and 5 bases from J, the gap between germline ends came to 18 bases.

This clonotype was counted only a few times. CDR3 amino acids: CATSDPAPGRGELFF. The CDR3 nucleotides are TGTGCCACCAGTGATCCGGCCCCTGGGCGTGGGGAGCTGTTTTTT. The gene calls are TRBV24-1 and TRBJ2-2; D is unresolved. The V and J ends lost 3 bases and 8 bases respectively, with 15 bases between them. The CDR3 has 15 residues. CDR1 and CDR2 (germline): KGHDR, SFDVKD.

For the CDR3, the DNA is TGTGCCAGCAGCGTGGGCGATCTCCATCGACGCACCGGGGAGCTGTTTTTT. This encodes CASSVGDLHRRTGELFF. The chain employs TRBV5-6 and TRBJ2-2; D gene uncertain. V gave up 4 bases and J gave up 4 bases, with 20 bases separating them. This CDR3 contains 17 residues. In germline, CDR1 is SGHDT, CDR2 YYEEEE.

This clonotype was observed a handful of times. The chain links TRBV9 to TRBJ2-5, with D maybe TRBD2 (7 bases). The CDR3 runs to 14 residues. The germline V gene has CDR1 SGDLS and CDR2 YYNGEE. V was cut by 0 bases and J by 5 bases, with 11 bases left in between. CDR3 sequence (DNA): TGTGCCAGCAGCGTAGGGGGGGGGCTTGAGACCCAGTACTTC. Encoded protein: CASSVGGGLETQYF.

V gene TRBV28 combines with J gene TRBJ2-3; TRBD2 agrees at 10 bases. Germline loops: CDR1 MDHEN, CDR2 SYDVKM. This CDR3 spans 16 amino acids. Losses at the gene ends were 2 bases for V and 3 bases for J; bases not matched to a gene: 5. The CDR3 reads CASSLVVAGGTDTQYF. The DNA for the CDR3 is TGTGCCAGCAGTTTAGTGGTAGCGGGAGGTACAGATACGCAGTATTTT.